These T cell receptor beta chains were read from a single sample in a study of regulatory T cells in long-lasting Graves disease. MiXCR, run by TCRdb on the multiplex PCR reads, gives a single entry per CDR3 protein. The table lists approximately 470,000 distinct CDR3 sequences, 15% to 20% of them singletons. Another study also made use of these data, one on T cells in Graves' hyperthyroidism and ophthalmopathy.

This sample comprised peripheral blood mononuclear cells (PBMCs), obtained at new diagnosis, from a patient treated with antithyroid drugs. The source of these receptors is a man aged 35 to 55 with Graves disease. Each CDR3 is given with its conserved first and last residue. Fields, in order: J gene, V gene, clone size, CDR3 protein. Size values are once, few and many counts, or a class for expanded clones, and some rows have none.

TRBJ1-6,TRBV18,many,CASSPKTASSPLHF
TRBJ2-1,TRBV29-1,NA,CSVEDWVGGPHNEQFF
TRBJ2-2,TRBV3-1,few,CASSQDPTGANTGELFF
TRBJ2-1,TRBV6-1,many,CASSKVASGYNEQFF
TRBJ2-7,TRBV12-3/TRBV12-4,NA,CASSPALTAHEQYF
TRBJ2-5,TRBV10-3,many,CAISALTGIGETQYF
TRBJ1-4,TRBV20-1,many,CSAPVAEKLFF
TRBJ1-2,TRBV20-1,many,CSAREGGAAYGYTF
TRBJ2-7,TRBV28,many,CASSLLGGEQYF
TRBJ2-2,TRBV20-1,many,CSAGDKYTGELFF
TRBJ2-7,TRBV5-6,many,CASSLLLAGSYEQYF
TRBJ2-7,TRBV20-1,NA,CSATQDGSYEQYF
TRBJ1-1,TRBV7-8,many,CASSVGAGTGVRDTEAFF
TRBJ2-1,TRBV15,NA,CATSFHRTSSYNEQFF
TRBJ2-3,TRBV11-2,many,CASSLDPTGTQYF
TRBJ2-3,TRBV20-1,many,CSAQPGPSTDTQYF
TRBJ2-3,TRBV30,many,CASVVSGRPTQYF
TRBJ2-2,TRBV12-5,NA,CASGSPRLAADGELFF
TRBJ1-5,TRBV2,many,CASSEDRVVNQPQHF
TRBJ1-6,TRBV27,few,CASNRMTGRSPLHF
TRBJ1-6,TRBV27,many,CASSFLPGANNSPLHF
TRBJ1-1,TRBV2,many,CASRADMNTEAFF
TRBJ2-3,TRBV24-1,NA,CATSDFTSGISTQYF
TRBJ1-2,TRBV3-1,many,CASSRCKKTGSF
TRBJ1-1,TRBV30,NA,CAWSAGGLEAFF
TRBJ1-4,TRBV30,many,CAWSGGGEKLFF
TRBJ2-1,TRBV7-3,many,CASSSSLYNEQFF
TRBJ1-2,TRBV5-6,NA,CASSFWGEYGYTF
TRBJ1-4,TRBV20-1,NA,CSARDPAGRGEKLFF
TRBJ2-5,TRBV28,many,CASRVIPVGREMGETQYF
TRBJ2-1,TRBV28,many,CASSVHTVVGGEQFF
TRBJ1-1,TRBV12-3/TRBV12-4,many,CASSSWGTEAFF
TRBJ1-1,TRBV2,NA,CASSEAQQLTEAFF
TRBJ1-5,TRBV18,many,CASSPAGGNQPQHF
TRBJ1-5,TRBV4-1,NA,CASSQVAGGNQPQHF
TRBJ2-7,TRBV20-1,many,CSASPHSLYEQYF
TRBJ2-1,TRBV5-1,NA,CASSLAGLAPSEQFF
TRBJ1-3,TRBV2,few,CASSEGLRENTIYF
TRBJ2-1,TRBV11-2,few,CATGRLSNEQFF